These 16 T cell receptor beta chains were all obtained from the same sample, sequenced in a study of OX40 agonist ivuxolimab in advanced cancers. The data were produced by immunoSEQ multiplex PCR, yet TCRdb's version contains in-frame clones alone and is incomplete. This table holds about 26,000 clones, approximately 83% found once. The sample was CD4+ or CD8+ T cells sorted from blood, taken in a trial of the OX40 agonist ivuxolimab. The receptors originated from an adult with an advanced solid tumor such as melanoma, head and neck, liver or kidney cancer.

The rearrangement joins TRBV5-1 to TRBJ2-7, with 8 bases that match TRBD2. The V gene's germline CDR1 is SGHRS and CDR2 YFSETQ. The CDR3 runs to 13 residues. V dropped 2 bases and J dropped 6; count of bases not matched to a gene: 4. The CDR3 reads CASSLVAGGEQYF. For the CDR3, the DNA is TGCGCCAGCAGCTTAGTGGCGGGGGGCGAGCAGTACTTC.

V gene TRBV7-2 combines with J gene TRBJ2-5; D is ambiguous. Trimming removed 2 bases from V and 2 bases from J, with 9 bases in between. Per the germline V gene, CDR1 is SGHTA and CDR2 is FQGNSA. This CDR3 is 14 amino acids long. The CDR3 reads CASSLMYGQETQYF. CDR3 in DNA: TGTGCCAGCAGCTTAATGTACGGTCAAGAGACCCAGTACTTC.

The V call is TRBV5-6, the J call TRBJ2-7; possible D gene TRBD1, 6 bases. The CDR3 extends over 15 amino acids. V lost 0 bases and J 2 bases, leaving 12 bases between the germline ends. CDR1 is SGHDT, CDR2 YYEEEE, per germline. The CDR3 reads CASSLAQGKPYEQYF. The DNA for the CDR3 is TGTGCCAGCAGCTTGGCACAGGGTAAACCCTACGAGCAGTACTTC.

The rearrangement uses TRBV18 and TRBJ2-5; D is undetermined. The J call may be incorrect, as the DNA end agrees better with TRBJ2-7. This CDR3 has 13 amino acids. Germline V lookup: CDR1 KGHSH, CDR2 LQKENI. This CDR3 reads CASSPQDSYEQYF. DNA for the CDR3: TGTGCCAGCTCACCACAGGACTCCTACGAGCAGTACTTC.

The chain has TRBV7-9 and TRBJ2-5; TRBD2 is a possible D gene (6 bases). The J call may be incorrect, as the DNA end agrees better with TRBJ2-7. The CDR3 sequence is 13 residues long. Germline V lookup: CDR1 SEHNR, CDR2 FQNEAQ (reference sequence). The DNA for the CDR3 is TGTGCCAGCAGTCGGGGGAACTCCTACGAGCAGTACTTC. Residues: CASSRGNSYEQYF.

The chain has TRBV29-1 and TRBJ2-1, with D perhaps TRBD2 (6 bases). Per germline, CDR1 SQVTM and CDR2 ANQGSEA. CDR3 length: 14 amino acids. V was pared by 0 bases and J by 3 bases, with 9 bases between. CDR3 protein: CSVEDREHYNEQFF. DNA for the CDR3: TGCAGCGTTGAAGACCGGGAGCACTACAATGAGCAGTTCTTC.

V usage is TRBV19 and J usage is TRBJ2-7, with 8 bases matching TRBD1. The germline V gene has CDR1 LNHDA and CDR2 SQIVND (reference sequence). V trimming: 6 bases; J trimming: 7 bases; junction bases outside the gene matches: 8. CDR3 size: 13 residues. The CDR3 loop is CASSLGTGREQYF. Here the CDR3 DNA reads TGTGCCAGTAGCCTTGGGACAGGCAGAGAGCAGTACTTC. Combining the CDR3 with reference TRBV19 and TRBJ2-7 gives the whole variable domain DGGITQSPKYLFRKEGQNVTLSCEQNLNHDAMYWYRQDPGQGLRLIYYSQIVNDFQKGDIAEGYSVSREKKESFPLTVTSAQKNPTAFYLCASSLGTGREQYFGPGTRLTVT.

This clone was recorded only once. The chain is built from TRBV9 and TRBJ1-2, with a weak D call TRBD1 (6 bases). Germline CDR1 and CDR2: SGDLS and YYNGEE. V lost 3 bases and J lost 0, with 6 bases in between. The CDR3 runs 13 residues. For the CDR3, the DNA is TGTGCCAGCAGCGAGGGGGCTAACTATGGCTACACCTTC. This codes for CASSEGANYGYTF.

The chain has TRBV19 and TRBJ1-2, with a possible D match to TRBD1 (5 bases). Deletions cut 3 bases from V and 7 bases from J, with 24 bases between. This CDR3 is built from 17 residues. Per germline, CDR1 LNHDA and CDR2 SQIVND (reference sequence). Written as DNA, the CDR3 is TGTGCCAGTAGTATGATGAAAGGGGACCACTGGCTTCCTGGCTACACCTTC. It yields the protein CASSMMKGDHWLPGYTF. The variable domain in full, with the rest retrieved from reference TRBV19 and TRBJ1-2, is DGGITQSPKYLFRKEGQNVTLSCEQNLNHDAMYWYRQDPGQGLRLIYYSQIVNDFQKGDIAEGYSVSREKKESFPLTVTSAQKNPTAFYLCASSMMKGDHWLPGYTFGSGTRLTVV.

V is TRBV7-8 and J is TRBJ2-2; D possibly uses TRBD1 or TRBD2 (6 bases each). The CDR3 has 16 residues. Germline CDR1 reads SGHVS; CDR2 reads FQNEAQ. V gave up 5 bases and J gave up 6 bases, with 19 bases separating them. This CDR3 is CASSIRRGPTPGELFF. The CDR3 nucleotides read TGTGCCAGCAGCATACGACGGGGGCCAACTCCCGGGGAGCTGTTTTTT.

This chain connects TRBV4-1 to TRBJ1-6; tentative D call: TRBD1 (5 bases). V was clipped by 0 bases and J by 9 bases, with 12 bases between them. The CDR3 contains 15 residues. The germline gives CDR1 MGHRA, CDR2 YSYEKL. The CDR3 loop is CASSQETARGSPLHF. The CDR3 nucleotides read TGCGCCAGCAGCCAAGAGACAGCAAGGGGTTCACCCCTCCACTTT.

This clone was found a few times. The V gene is TRBV27, the J gene TRBJ2-2; 8 bases match TRBD2. Germline loops: CDR1 MNHEY, CDR2 SMNVEV (reference sequence). The CDR3 is 15 residues long. With 3 bases clipped from V and 7 bases from J, the junction kept 7 bases outside the gene matches. As DNA, the CDR3 is TGTGCCAGCAGTTTTTCGGGGGGGCCAAACGGGGAGCTGTTTTTT. Its protein product is CASSFSGGPNGELFF.

The chain has TRBV30 and TRBJ2-5; TRBD2 matches 8 bases. CDR1 is GTSNPN and CDR2 is SVGIG in the germline V gene (reference sequence). After removal of 3 bases from V and 0 bases from J, the junction contained 12 bases not matched to a gene. The CDR3 extends over 17 amino acids. The CDR3 reads CAWRELYRGGYQETQYF. CDR3 bases: TGTGCCTGGAGGGAGCTTTATCGGGGGGGATACCAAGAGACCCAGTACTTC.

The chain uses TRBV5-4 and TRBJ2-1; D unresolved. Germline lookup yields CDR1 SGHNT and CDR2 YYREEE (reference sequence). V lost 4 bases and J lost 6, with 20 bases in between. The CDR3 loop spans 16 amino acids. CDR3 sequence reads: CASSPSLGSYINEQFF. The DNA of the CDR3 is TGTGCCAGCAGCCCCTCCTTGGGTAGCTACATCAATGAGCAGTTCTTC.

The genes are TRBV4-2 and TRBJ1-5, with TRBD1 matching 7 bases. The J segment lost 0 bases and the V segment lost 1 base, leaving 12 bases of the junction unmatched. CDR1 LGHNA and CDR2 YNFKEQ come from the germline V gene. The CDR3 consists of 19 residues. CDR3 nucleotide sequence: TGTGCCAGCAGCCAAGGAACCAGGACAGGAGACTTTAGCAATCAGCCCCAGCATTTT. This codes for CASSQGTRTGDFSNQPQHF.

CDR3 loop: CASSPGQHQETQYF. CDR3 nucleotides: TGTGCCAGCAGTCCGGGACAGCACCAAGAGACCCAGTACTTC. V is TRBV6-1 and J is TRBJ2-5; the match to TRBD1 covers 7 bases. The trim removed 5 bases at V and 0 bases at J, leaving 3 bases unmatched. The CDR3 spans 14 residues. CDR1 and CDR2 from the germline V gene are MNHNS and SASEGT.